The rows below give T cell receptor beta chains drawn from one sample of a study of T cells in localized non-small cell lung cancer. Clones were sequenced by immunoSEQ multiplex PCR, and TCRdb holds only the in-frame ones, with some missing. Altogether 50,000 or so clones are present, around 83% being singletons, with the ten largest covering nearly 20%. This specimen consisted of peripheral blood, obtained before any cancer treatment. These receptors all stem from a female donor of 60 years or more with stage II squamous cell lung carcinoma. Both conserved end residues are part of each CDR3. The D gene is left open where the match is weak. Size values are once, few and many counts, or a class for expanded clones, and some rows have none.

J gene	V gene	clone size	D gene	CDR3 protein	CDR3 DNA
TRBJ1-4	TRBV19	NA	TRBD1	CASSVEAFTGANEKLFF	TGTGCCAGTAGTGTGGAAGCTTTTACAGGGGCTAATGAAAAACTGTTTTTT
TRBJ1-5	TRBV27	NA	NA	CASSRVNQPQHF	TGTGCCAGCAGTCGGGTTAATCAGCCCCAGCATTTT
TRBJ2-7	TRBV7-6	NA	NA	CASSSDLRDEQYF	TGTGCCAGCAGCTCGGACCTTCGGGACGAGCAGTACTTC
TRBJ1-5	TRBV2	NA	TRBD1	CASGTGGRPQHF	TGTGCCTCGGGAACAGGGGGCAGGCCCCAGCATTTT
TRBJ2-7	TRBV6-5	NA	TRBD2	CASRRTSGVYEQYF	TGTGCCAGCAGGAGGACTAGCGGGGTCTACGAGCAGTACTTC
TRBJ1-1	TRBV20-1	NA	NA	CRAFRGTEAFF	TGCAGGGCATTCAGGGGAACTGAAGCTTTCTTT
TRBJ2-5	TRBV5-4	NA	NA	CASRASLDGQETQYF	TGTGCCAGCAGGGCTTCGTTGGACGGACAAGAGACCCAGTACTTC
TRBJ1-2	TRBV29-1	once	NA	CSVGDSSDYGYTF	TGCAGCGTTGGAGACAGCTCCGACTATGGCTACACCTTC
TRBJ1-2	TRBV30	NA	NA	CAWSSQGTGGYTF	TGTGCCTGGAGTTCTCAGGGGACGGGTGGCTACACCTTC
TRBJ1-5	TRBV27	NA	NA	CATREYRAVGDSNQPQHF	TGTGCCACGCGCGAGTACAGGGCTGTCGGCGATAGCAATCAGCCCCAGCATTTT
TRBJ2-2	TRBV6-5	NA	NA	CASSTSGMNTGELFF	TGTGCCAGCAGCACCTCGGGGATGAACACCGGGGAGCTGTTTTTT
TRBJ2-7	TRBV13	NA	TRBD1	CASSLGLQGLNEQYF	TGTGCCAGCAGCTTAGGTCTACAGGGGCTGAACGAGCAGTACTTC
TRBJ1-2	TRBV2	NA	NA	CASSGGPYGYTF	TGTGCCAGCAGCGGGGGGCCCTATGGCTACACCTTC
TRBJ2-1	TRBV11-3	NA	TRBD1	CASSPRQGIDEQFF	TGTGCCAGCAGCCCCCGACAGGGGATCGATGAGCAGTTCTTC
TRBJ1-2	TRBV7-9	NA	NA	CASSLEGGGYTF	TGTGCCAGTTCCCTAGAGGGAGGTGGCTACACCTTC
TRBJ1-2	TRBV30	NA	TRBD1	CAWSVGPTGTYGYTF	TGTGCCTGGAGTGTGGGTCCGACAGGGACCTATGGCTACACCTTC
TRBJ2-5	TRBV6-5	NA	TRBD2	CASSLAGGPETQYF	TGTGCCAGCAGTCTAGCGGGGGGGCCAGAGACCCAGTACTTC
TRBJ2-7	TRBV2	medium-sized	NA	CASWEGGLADEQYF	TGTGCCAGCTGGGAGGGGGGGCTAGCGGACGAGCAGTACTTC
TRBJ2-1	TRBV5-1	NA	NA	CASSYTGTRSSYNEQFF	TGCGCCAGCAGCTATACCGGGACAAGGAGCTCCTACAATGAGCAGTTCTTC
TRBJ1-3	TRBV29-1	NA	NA	CSVGESGNSGNTIYF	TGCAGCGTGGGGGAATCGGGCAACTCTGGAAACACCATATATTTT
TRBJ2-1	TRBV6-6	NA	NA	CASSLNEQFF	TGTGCCAGCAGTTTAAATGAGCAGTTCTTC
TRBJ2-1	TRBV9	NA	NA	CASSAAEPYNEQFF	TGTGCCAGCAGCGCAGCGGAGCCCTACAATGAGCAGTTCTTC
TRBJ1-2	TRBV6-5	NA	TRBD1	CASSYAGGYGYTF	TGTGCCAGCAGTTACGCAGGGGGGTATGGCTACACCTTC
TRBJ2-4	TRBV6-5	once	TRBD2	CASSRRGDLPQYF	TGTGCCAGCAGCAGACGGGGGGACCTTCCCCAGTACTTC
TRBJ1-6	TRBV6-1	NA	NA	CAGRTDGGSPLHF	TGTGCCGGACGGACAGACGGCGGTTCACCCCTCCACTTT
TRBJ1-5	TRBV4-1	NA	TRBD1	CASSQAGTGWVQPQHF	TGCGCCAGCAGCCAAGCCGGGACAGGGTGGGTTCAGCCCCAGCATTTT
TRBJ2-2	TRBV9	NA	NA	CASGPVSGSSGELFF	TGTGCCAGCGGCCCGGTTTCCGGTTCTTCCGGGGAGCTGTTTTTT
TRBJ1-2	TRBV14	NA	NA	CARSHEKGTQKSGYTF	TGTGCCAGGTCTCATGAGAAGGGGACCCAAAAAAGCGGCTACACCTTC
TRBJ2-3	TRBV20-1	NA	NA	CSARAGDTQYF	TGCAGTGCTAGAGCGGGAGATACGCAGTATTTT
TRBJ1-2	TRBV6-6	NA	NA	CASRGGVLDYGYTF	TGTGCCAGCAGAGGTGGAGTACTAGACTATGGCTACACCTTC
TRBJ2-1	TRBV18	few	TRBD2	CASSPPSQRGSSNEQFF	TGTGCCAGCTCACCACCGTCCCAGCGGGGGTCATCCAATGAGCAGTTCTTC
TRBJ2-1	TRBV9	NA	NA	CASSVVSQGRNEQFF	TGTGCCAGCAGCGTAGTATCACAGGGTCGGAATGAGCAGTTCTTC
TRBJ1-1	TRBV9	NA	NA	CASSVGENTEAFF	TGTGCCAGCAGCGTAGGTGAGAACACTGAAGCTTTCTTT
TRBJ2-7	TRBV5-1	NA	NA	CASSWATGNEQYF	TGCGCCAGCAGCTGGGCTACAGGGAACGAGCAGTACTTC
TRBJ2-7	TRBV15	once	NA	CATSRESSGGSREQYF	TGTGCCACCAGCAGAGAATCGTCAGGGGGGTCGAGAGAGCAGTACTTC
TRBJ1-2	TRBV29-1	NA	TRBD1	CSGRDSDYGYTF	TGCAGCGGCCGGGACAGTGACTATGGCTACACCTTC
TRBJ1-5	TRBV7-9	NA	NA	CASSLSGGSNQPQHF	TGTGCCAGCAGCTTGTCGGGGGGCAGCAATCAGCCCCAGCATTTT
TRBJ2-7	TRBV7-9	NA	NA	CASSLRAYEQYF	TGTGCCAGCAGCTTACGGGCCTACGAGCAGTACTTC
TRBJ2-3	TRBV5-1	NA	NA	CASSLVGANTDTQYF	TGCGCCAGCAGCTTGGTGGGGGCTAACACAGATACGCAGTATTTT
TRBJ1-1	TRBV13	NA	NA	CASRQGRLYTEAFF	TGTGCCAGCCGCCAGGGTAGGCTCTACACTGAAGCTTTCTTT
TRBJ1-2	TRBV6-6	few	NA	CASTMAGFSGYTF	TGTGCCAGCACCATGGCCGGGTTTAGTGGCTACACCTTC
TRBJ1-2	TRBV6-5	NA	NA	CASSYGGQVYGYTF	TGTGCCAGCAGTTACGGAGGCCAAGTGTATGGCTACACCTTC
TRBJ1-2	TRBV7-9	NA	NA	CASSHRDGYTF	TGTGCCAGCAGCCACAGGGACGGCTACACCTTC
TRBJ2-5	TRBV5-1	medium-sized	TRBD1	CASSGTGSWETQYF	TGCGCCAGTTCCGGGACAGGGAGTTGGGAGACCCAGTACTTC
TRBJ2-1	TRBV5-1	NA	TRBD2	CASSLVLAGGTNEQFF	TGCGCCAGCAGCTTGGTGCTAGCGGGGGGCACCAATGAGCAGTTCTTC
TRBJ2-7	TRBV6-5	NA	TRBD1	CASRKDRVREQYF	TGTGCCAGCAGAAAGGACAGGGTGCGCGAGCAGTACTTC
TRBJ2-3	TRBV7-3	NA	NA	CASSVGNGGTDTQYF	TGTGCCAGCAGCGTCGGAAATGGGGGCACAGATACGCAGTATTTT
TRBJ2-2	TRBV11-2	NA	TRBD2	CASTLTSSTSGANTGELFF	TGTGCCAGCACCTTAACCTCTTCAACTAGCGGGGCTAACACCGGGGAGCTGTTTTTT
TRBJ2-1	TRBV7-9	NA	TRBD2	CASSLEGLLAGDNEQFF	TGTGCCAGCAGCTTAGAAGGGTTGCTAGCGGGGGACAATGAGCAGTTCTTC
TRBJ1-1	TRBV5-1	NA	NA	CASSLGLTEAFF	TGCGCCAGCAGCTTGGGTCTCACTGAAGCTTTCTTT
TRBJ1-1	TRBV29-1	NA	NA	CSVGDGGRPNTEAFF	TGCAGCGTGGGGGACGGGGGGCGACCAAACACTGAAGCTTTCTTT
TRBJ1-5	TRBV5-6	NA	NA	CASSLSGDWKPQHF	TGTGCCAGCAGCTTGTCCGGGGACTGGAAGCCCCAGCATTTT
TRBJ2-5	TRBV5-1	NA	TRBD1	CASSYGTAQETQYF	TGCGCCAGCAGCTACGGGACAGCCCAAGAGACCCAGTACTTC
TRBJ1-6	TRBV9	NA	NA	CASSVETGGNSPLHF	TGTGCCAGCAGCGTAGAGACGGGCGGCAATTCACCCCTCCACTTT
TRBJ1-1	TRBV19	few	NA	CASSVTVNTEAFF	TGTGCCAGTAGTGTGACAGTGAACACTGAAGCTTTCTTT
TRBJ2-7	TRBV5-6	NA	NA	CASSPTWGSSYEQYF	TGTGCCAGCAGCCCTACATGGGGGAGCTCCTACGAGCAGTACTTC
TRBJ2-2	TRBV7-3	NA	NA	CASSSPGLGSNTGELFF	TGTGCCAGCAGCTCACCGGGCCTGGGGTCCAACACCGGGGAGCTGTTTTTT
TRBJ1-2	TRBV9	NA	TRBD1	CASSVGQGATGYTF	TGTGCCAGCAGCGTAGGACAGGGGGCAACCGGCTACACCTTC
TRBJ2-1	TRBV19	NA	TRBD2	CASRVRGKGHEQFF	TGTGCCAGTAGGGTGCGGGGGAAGGGCCATGAGCAGTTCTTC
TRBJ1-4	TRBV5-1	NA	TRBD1	CASSAGTGGEKLFF	TGCGCCAGCAGCGCCGGGACAGGGGGTGAAAAACTGTTTTTT